The 18 T cell receptor beta chains below were found in one sample sequenced in a study of blood T cell repertoires in COVID-19. Sequencing used immunoSEQ multiplex PCR; TCRdb keeps in-frame clones, though not all of them. The sample yields around 50,000 clones, about 83% seen once. The sequenced material came from peripheral blood. All receptors come from a woman aged 60-70 years with acute or convalescent COVID-19.

This chain joins TRBV30 and TRBJ1-4; a weak D match, TRBD1 (5 bases). Trimming shortened V by 2 bases and J by 5 bases, and 6 bases separated the two germline ends. The CDR3 totals 12 residues. Per the germline V gene, CDR1 is GTSNPN and CDR2 is SVGIG (reference sequence). Here the CDR3 reads CAWSTGNEKLFF. The CDR3 DNA reads as TGTGCCTGGAGTACAGGAAATGAAAAACTGTTTTTT.

The chain has TRBV9 and TRBJ2-5; TRBD2 matches 7 bases. The germline gives CDR1 SGDLS, CDR2 YYNGEE. This CDR3 has 16 residues. V lost 0 bases to trimming and J lost 4 bases; unmatched junction nucleotides: 9. The CDR3 loop reads CASSVVHGGRGETQYF. For the CDR3, the DNA is TGTGCCAGCAGCGTAGTCCATGGCGGGAGAGGAGAGACCCAGTACTTC. The whole variable domain, remainder taken from reference TRBV9 and TRBJ2-5, is DSGVTQTPKHLITATGQRVTLRCSPRSGDLSVYWYQQSLDQGLQFLIQYYNGEERAKGNILERFSAQQFPDLHSELNLSSLELGDSALYFCASSVVHGGRGETQYFGPGTRLLVL.

The genes are TRBV29-1 and TRBJ1-3; 12 bases are shared with TRBD1. Germline lookup yields CDR1 SQVTM and CDR2 ANQGSEA. V trimming: 5 bases; J trimming: 2 bases; junction bases outside the gene matches: 1. The CDR3 contains 14 residues. The CDR3 region has the DNA TGCAGCGTTCGGGACAGGGGGCCTGGAAACACCATATATTTT. Protein product: CSVRDRGPGNTIYF.

The rearrangement uses TRBV18 and TRBJ2-2, with 9 bases fitting TRBD2. The J segment lost 5 bases and the V segment lost 2 bases, leaving 6 bases of the junction unmatched. Germline V gene sequence: CDR1 KGHSH, CDR2 LQKENI. CDR3 length equals 16 residues. CDR3 sequence: CASSPGTSRRTGELFF. Here the CDR3 DNA reads TGTGCCAGCTCACCAGGGACTAGCAGGAGAACCGGGGAGCTGTTTTTT.

This rearrangement joins TRBV6-5 to TRBJ1-2; D perhaps matches TRBD1 (5 bases). In germline, CDR1 is MNHEY, CDR2 SVGAGI. The CDR3 is 14 residues long. V lost 4 bases, J lost 2 bases, and 11 bases lay in between. This CDR3 is CASSSGFENYGYTF. CDR3 nucleotide sequence: TGTGCCAGCAGTTCAGGGTTTGAGAACTATGGCTACACCTTC.

The V and J genes are TRBV5-5 and TRBJ2-7, with D perhaps TRBD1 (5 bases). Trimming took 1 base from V and 3 from J, leaving 11 bases between them. Looked up from germline, CDR1 is SGHKS and CDR2 is YYEKEE (reference sequence). CDR3 length: 14 amino acids. CDR3 DNA sequence: TGTGCCAGCAGCTTGCAGGGTCAGGTCTACGAGCAGTACTTC. This gives the protein CASSLQGQVYEQYF.

The chain links TRBV15 to TRBJ1-5, with 10 bases matching TRBD1. CDR1 is LNHNV, CDR2 YYDKDF, per germline (reference sequence). This CDR3 comprises 16 residues. V was pared by 1 base and J by 5 bases, with 5 bases of the junction left unmatched. The CDR3 DNA reads as TGTGCCACCAGCAGAGTACCGGGACAGGGGCATCAGCCCCAGCATTTT. It is translated as CATSRVPGQGHQPQHF.

V usage is TRBV4-1 and J usage is TRBJ1-3, with TRBD1 as a possible D gene (5 bases). The CDR3 totals 15 residues. V was pared by 0 bases and J by 4 bases, with 10 bases between. Germline CDR1 is MGHRA and CDR2 is YSYEKL. The CDR3 bases are TGCGCCAGCAGCCAAGAAGAATGGACAGGAAACACCATATATTTT. This codes for CASSQEEWTGNTIYF.

This rearrangement joins TRBV6-6 to TRBJ1-5; D remains unclear. The V end was cut by 5 bases, the J end by 0 bases, with 14 bases between. Germline values: CDR1 MNHNY, CDR2 SVGAGI (reference sequence). The CDR3 is made up of 16 amino acids. The CDR3 region has the DNA TGTGCCAGCAGTACCGGGGAGATCTATAGCAATCAGCCCCAGCATTTT. Its protein product is CASSTGEIYSNQPQHF.

The V and J genes are TRBV19 and TRBJ1-3; D perhaps matches TRBD1 (6 bases). CDR3 length: 17 amino acids. The V end lost 5 bases, the J end lost 0 bases, and 17 bases lay between the germline ends. From germline, CDR1 is LNHDA and CDR2 SQIVND (reference sequence). CDR3 protein: CASSGLNREPSGNTIYF. DNA of the CDR3: TGTGCCAGTAGTGGCCTGAACAGGGAACCCTCTGGAAACACCATATATTTT.

The chain couples TRBV25-1 to TRBJ2-4; tentatively, D is TRBD2 (6 bases). CDR3 length: 12 residues. Per the germline V gene, CDR1 is MGHDK and CDR2 is SYGVNS. Trimming pared 4 bases from V and 12 bases from J, leaving 13 bases between. The CDR3 is CASSATGRRQYF. The DNA for the CDR3 is TGTGCCAGCAGTGCCACCGGGAGACGTCAGTACTTC.

This clone was detected only a few times. The chain links TRBV28 to TRBJ1-6; 7 nucleotides agree with TRBD1. The CDR3 has 14 residues. The J segment lost 9 bases and the V segment lost 5 bases, leaving 7 bases of the junction unmatched. Looked up from germline, CDR1 is MDHEN and CDR2 is SYDVKM. Here the CDR3 reads CASSQRGQGSPLHF. For the CDR3, the DNA is TGTGCCAGCAGTCAAAGGGGGCAAGGTTCACCCCTCCACTTT. The variable domain in full, with the rest retrieved from reference TRBV28 and TRBJ1-6, is DVKVTQSSRYLVKRTGEKVFLECVQDMDHENMFWYRQDPGLGLRLIYFSYDVKMKEKGDIPEGYSVSREKKERFSLILESASTNQTSMYLCASSQRGQGSPLHFGNGTRLTVT.

This clone showed up just once. The genes are TRBV15 and TRBJ2-2, with a possible D match to TRBD2 (5 bases). The germline V gene encodes CDR1 LNHNV and CDR2 YYDKDF (reference sequence). The CDR3 consists of 15 residues. The V and J ends lost 0 bases and 5 bases respectively, with 10 bases between them. The CDR3 here is CATSRDRTGTGELFF. CDR3 in DNA: TGTGCCACCAGCAGAGATCGCACGGGGACCGGGGAGCTGTTTTTT.

The chain employs TRBV3-1 (or the pseudogene TRBV3-2) and TRBJ2-1, with D unclear. This CDR3 spans 11 amino acids. Germline CDR1 and CDR2: LGHDT and YNNKEL (reference sequence). V dropped 4 bases and J dropped 7 bases, with 5 bases sitting between them. For the CDR3, the DNA is TGTGCCAGCAGCCTCGTTAATGAGCAGTTCTTC. It is translated as CASSLVNEQFF.

The chain links TRBV5-8 to TRBJ1-1, with 8 bases lining up with TRBD1. The germline V gene has CDR1 SGHTS and CDR2 YDEGEE. This CDR3 contains 14 residues. J gave up 5 bases and V 6 bases, and 9 bases lay outside the gene matches. CDR3 in amino acids: CASNVGQGATEAFF. The CDR3 DNA sequence: TGTGCCAGCAACGTAGGACAGGGAGCGACTGAAGCTTTCTTT.

J is TRBJ1-5 and V is TRBV28, with D unresolved. Germline lookup yields CDR1 MDHEN and CDR2 SYDVKM. The ends were cut back, 7 bases at V and 0 bases at J, with 22 bases in the middle. The CDR3 spans 18 residues. The CDR3 reads CASTQTRPGTFSNQPQHF. CDR3 nucleotides: TGTGCCAGCACCCAAACCCGTCCCGGTACGTTTAGCAATCAGCCCCAGCATTTT.

The CDR3 loop reads CSASASGKYSNQPQHF. CDR3 sequence (DNA): TGCAGTGCTAGTGCTAGCGGGAAATATAGCAATCAGCCCCAGCATTTT. The chain couples TRBV20-1 to TRBJ1-5; D gene uncertain. This CDR3 is built from 16 residues. The V gene's germline CDR1 is DFQATT and CDR2 SNEGSKA (reference sequence). Trimming removed 3 bases from V and 0 bases from J, with 15 bases in between.

V and J are TRBV4-1 and TRBJ1-5, with D maybe TRBD1 (5 bases). V dropped 4 bases and J dropped 0 bases, with 10 bases sitting between them. CDR3 length: 15 amino acids. Looked up from germline, CDR1 is MGHRA and CDR2 is YSYEKL. The CDR3 region is CASSPRANSNQPQHF. In DNA form, the CDR3 reads TGCGCCAGCAGCCCCAGGGCCAATAGCAATCAGCCCCAGCATTTT.